Listed here are 27 T cell receptor beta chains from one sample, sequenced in a study of PD-L1 blockade in urothelial cancer. Clones were read by immunoSEQ multiplex PCR, and TCRdb kept only the in-frame ones, dropping some. The data contain roughly 44,000 clones, almost 85% of them seen just once; the ten biggest clones take up about 3.3%. The specimen comprised PBMCs, sampled around atezolizumab (anti-PD-L1) treatment. The receptor source for this set is a man in his 70s with urothelial cancer.

This clone was detected a few times. This chain connects TRBV28 to TRBJ1-5; 7 bases agree with TRBD1. V trimming: 6 bases; J trimming: 0 bases; junction bases outside the gene matches: 5. The CDR3 has 15 residues. CDR1 is MDHEN, CDR2 SYDVKM, per germline. The chain's CDR3 is CASRDNRGSNQPQHF. The CDR3 nucleotides are TGTGCCAGCAGGGATAACAGGGGTAGCAATCAGCCCCAGCATTTT.

In this sample, this clone turned up a few times. The rearrangement uses TRBV4-2 and TRBJ2-2, with no clear D. The CDR3 has 15 amino acids. CDR1 and CDR2 (germline): LGHNA, YNFKEQ. Deletions cut 1 base from V and 0 bases from J, with 6 bases between. The CDR3 region has the DNA TGTGCCAGCAGCCAAGGAGGCACGAACACCGGGGAGCTGTTTTTT. Translated: CASSQGGTNTGELFF.

This chain links TRBV7-6 with TRBJ1-2; TRBD1 is a possible D gene (6 bases). This CDR3 is 14 amino acids long. The germline V gene encodes CDR1 SGHVS and CDR2 FNYEAQ. V lost 1 base and J lost 8, with 14 bases in between. CDR3 residues: CASSLGARGHGYTF. The CDR3 nucleotides are TGTGCCAGCAGCTTAGGTGCCAGGGGACACGGCTACACCTTC.

The chain employs TRBV28 and TRBJ2-3; 8 positions agree with TRBD2. Germline CDR1 and CDR2: MDHEN and SYDVKM. The J segment lost 8 bases and the V segment lost 5 bases, leaving 6 bases of the junction unmatched. The CDR3 covers 13 residues. The DNA of the CDR3 is TGTGCCAGCAGTGCGGGGGGACTCGGTACGCAGTATTTT. As protein: CASSAGGLGTQYF.

The rearrangement joins TRBV27 to TRBJ2-7, with D perhaps TRBD2 (6 bases). Germline V gene data show CDR1 as MNHEY and CDR2 as SMNVEV (reference sequence). The CDR3 is made up of 14 amino acids. V was trimmed by 4 bases and J by 7 bases, leaving 17 bases between them. The CDR3 nucleotides are TGTGCCAGCAGTTCCCTACAGACTAGTGGGGAGCAGTACTTC. Translation: CASSSLQTSGEQYF.

J is TRBJ1-2 and V is TRBV4-1; no clear D gene. The CDR3 has 14 amino acids. Germline CDR1 and CDR2: MGHRA and YSYEKL. V lost 4 bases and J 6 bases, leaving 15 bases between the germline ends. The CDR3 DNA is TGCGCCAGCAGCCCACTTCTGCTGAAGAATGGCTACACCTTC. Its translation is CASSPLLLKNGYTF.

This clone was counted only a few times. The chain links TRBV15 to TRBJ1-2; tentative D call: TRBD1 (5 bases). The V end lost 8 bases, the J end lost 0 bases, and 10 bases lay between the germline ends. CDR3 length: 13 residues. In germline, CDR1 is LNHNV, CDR2 YYDKDF (reference sequence). In nucleotides, the CDR3 is TGTGCCACCGGCGGGGGGACTAACTATGGCTACACCTTC. Translating it yields CATGGGTNYGYTF. The full variable domain, rest sourced from reference TRBV15 and TRBJ1-2, is DAMVIQNPRYQVTQFGKPVTLSCSQTLNHNVMYWYQQKSSQAPKLLFHYYDKDFNNEADTPDNFQSRRPNTSFCFLDIRSPGLGDTAMYLCATGGGTNYGYTFGSGTRLTVV.

This chain joins TRBV5-6 and TRBJ2-1; 9 positions agree with TRBD2. The germline V gene has CDR1 SGHDT and CDR2 YYEEEE. V lost 3 bases and J lost 5; bases outside the gene matches: 12. The CDR3 totals 17 residues. The CDR3 region is CASSSTKRGASDNEQFF. The CDR3 nucleotides are TGTGCCAGCAGCTCAACCAAGCGGGGGGCTTCAGACAATGAGCAGTTCTTC. Drawing the rest from reference TRBV5-6 and TRBJ2-1, the complete variable domain is DAGVTQSPTHLIKTRGQQVTLRCSPKSGHDTVSWYQQALGQGPQFIFQYYEEEERQRGNFPDRFSGHQFPNYSSELNVNALLLGDSALYLCASSSTKRGASDNEQFFGPGTRLTVL.

V gene TRBV7-9 combines with J gene TRBJ1-2; possibly TRBD1 for D (6 bases). The V end was cut by 5 bases, the J end by 6 bases, with 13 bases between. This CDR3 comprises 13 residues. From germline, CDR1 is SEHNR and CDR2 FQNEAQ (reference sequence). The CDR3 nucleotides are TGTGCCAGCAGCCCCGGGACATCGAATGGCTACACCTTC. Its protein is CASSPGTSNGYTF.

The genes are TRBV9 and TRBJ2-7, with TRBD2 matching 9 bases. CDR1 is SGDLS and CDR2 is YYNGEE in the germline V gene. This CDR3 region has 15 residues. The V segment lost 4 bases and the J segment 4 bases; nucleotides outside the gene matches: 9. CDR3 loop: CASSIEAGGPYEQYF. The CDR3 DNA follows: TGTGCCAGCAGCATAGAAGCGGGGGGCCCGTACGAGCAGTACTTC. The full variable domain, with the rest looked up from reference TRBV9 and TRBJ2-7, is DSGVTQTPKHLITATGQRVTLRCSPRSGDLSVYWYQQSLDQGLQFLIQYYNGEERAKGNILERFSAQQFPDLHSELNLSSLELGDSALYFCASSIEAGGPYEQYFGPGTRLTVT.

The gene calls are TRBV25-1 and TRBJ2-2; D remains unclear. Trimming took off 1 base at V and 1 base at J, with 10 bases between the two ends. CDR1 is MGHDK, CDR2 SYGVNS, per germline. CDR3 size: 16 residues. The CDR3 loop is CASSEFGGGNTGELFF. The CDR3 nucleotides are TGTGCCAGCAGTGAATTTGGTGGCGGGAACACCGGGGAGCTGTTTTTT.

The chain carries TRBV25-1 and TRBJ2-5, with 9 bases aligning to TRBD1. After removal of 6 bases from V and 4 bases from J, the junction contained 6 bases not matched to a gene. This CDR3 is 14 amino acids long. Germline V gene lookup returns CDR1 MGHDK and CDR2 SYGVNS. In nucleotides, the CDR3 is TGTGCCAGCAGCGAACAGGGGGCACGAGAGACCCAGTACTTC. Encoded protein: CASSEQGARETQYF.

The J gene is TRBJ2-1, the V gene TRBV7-8; D gene ambiguous. From germline, CDR1 is SGHVS and CDR2 FQNEAQ. V was pared by 5 bases and J by 4 bases, with 15 bases between. This CDR3 comprises 15 residues. CDR3: CASSLTVSEYNEQFF. The CDR3 coding sequence is TGTGCCAGCAGCCTTACGGTTTCTGAGTACAATGAGCAGTTCTTC.

The V gene is TRBV19, the J gene TRBJ2-5, with 8 bases matching TRBD1. The V gene end was trimmed by 3 bases and the J gene end by 5 bases; junction bases not matched to a gene: 17. CDR1 and CDR2 (germline): LNHDA, SQIVND (reference sequence). This CDR3 has 18 residues. CDR3 amino acids: CASSILFPNIDRGETQYF. The CDR3 DNA is TGTGCCAGTAGTATCCTCTTCCCGAACATTGACAGGGGTGAGACCCAGTACTTC.

The V and J genes are TRBV27 and TRBJ2-7; 16 bases are a match to TRBD2. CDR3 length equals 18 residues. Germline V gene lookup returns CDR1 MNHEY and CDR2 SMNVEV (reference sequence). The trim removed 3 bases at V and 2 bases at J, leaving 7 bases unmatched. The CDR3 is CASSFSGLAGGITYEQYF. The CDR3 nucleotides read TGTGCCAGCAGTTTCTCGGGACTAGCGGGAGGGATAACCTACGAGCAGTACTTC.

The chain joins TRBV5-6 to TRBJ2-1, with 7 bases that match TRBD1. Germline trimming cut 5 bases from V and 7 bases from J; bases unmatched to any gene: 12. In germline, CDR1 is SGHDT, CDR2 YYEEEE. CDR3 length: 15 amino acids. The CDR3 region is CASSLQGLSRNEQFF. The CDR3 DNA reads as TGTGCCAGCAGTTTACAGGGGCTATCGAGAAATGAGCAGTTCTTC.

This clone was detected only a few times. V and J are TRBV7-7 and TRBJ2-2; unclear D gene. Trimming stripped 0 bases from V and 2 bases from J, with 4 bases between. CDR1 and CDR2 from the germline V gene are SSHAT and FNYEAQ (reference sequence). The length of the CDR3 is 14 residues. CDR3 in amino acids: CASSLASNTGELFF. In DNA, the CDR3 is TGTGCCAGCAGCTTAGCTTCTAACACCGGGGAGCTGTTTTTT.

This clone was seen just once. The chain links TRBV2 to TRBJ2-5; no reliable D call. The CDR3 is 13 amino acids. The germline gives CDR1 SNHLY, CDR2 FYNNEI. Trimming left V 7 bases short and J 5 bases short, with 14 bases between. CDR3 loop: CASKRWARETQYF. DNA of the CDR3: TGTGCCAGCAAAAGGTGGGCCCGGGAGACCCAGTACTTC.

The chain uses TRBV7-2 and TRBJ1-3; 7 bases are shared with TRBD1. Per germline, CDR1 SGHTA and CDR2 FQGNSA. V gave up 5 bases and J gave up 4 bases; unmatched junction bases: 8. The CDR3 covers 15 residues. The CDR3 bases are TGTGCCAGCAGCACAGAAACAGGGGCGGGAAACACCATATATTTT. It codes for CASSTETGAGNTIYF.

The rearrangement links TRBV9 to TRBJ2-3; TRBD2 agrees at 13 bases. The ends lost 3 bases at V and 6 bases at J; junction bases unmatched: 7. The CDR3 length is 16 residues. Germline lookup yields CDR1 SGDLS and CDR2 YYNGEE. CDR3 DNA: TGTGCCAGCAGCGGGACTAGCGGGGGCGGGCCCGATACGCAGTATTTT. Protein product: CASSGTSGGGPDTQYF.

This clone was seen only once. The chain is built from TRBV9 and TRBJ2-3; tentatively, D is TRBD2 (7 bases). The V gene lost 3 bases and the J gene lost 5 bases, with 13 bases spanning the gap. This CDR3 has 14 residues. Per germline, CDR1 SGDLS and CDR2 YYNGEE. Here the CDR3 reads CASSEGGAGDTQYF. CDR3 DNA: TGTGCCAGCAGCGAGGGGGGGGCCGGAGATACGCAGTATTTT.

The CDR3 reads CASSPDRVSYEQYF. The CDR3, as DNA: TGTGCCAGCAGTCCAGACAGGGTGAGTTACGAGCAGTACTTC. The genes are TRBV5-4 and TRBJ2-7; 7 nucleotides match TRBD1. In germline, CDR1 is SGHNT, CDR2 YYREEE (reference sequence). The ends lost 5 bases at V and 4 bases at J; junction bases unmatched: 9. This CDR3 is 14 amino acids long.

The V and J genes are TRBV18 and TRBJ2-7; D gene ambiguous. Germline loops: CDR1 KGHSH, CDR2 LQKENI. Trimming removed 6 bases from V and 2 bases from J, with 5 bases in between. The CDR3 is made up of 11 amino acids. Here the CDR3 reads CASSPTYEQYF. The CDR3 DNA sequence: TGTGCCAGCTCCCCCACCTACGAGCAGTACTTC.

The gene calls are TRBV25-1 and TRBJ1-1; D possibly corresponds to TRBD1 (5 bases). Germline-derived CDR1 and CDR2 are MGHDK and SYGVNS. The CDR3 covers 16 residues. Trimming took 1 base from V and 1 from J, leaving 13 bases between them. The CDR3 nucleotides read TGTGCCAGCAGTGAATCGGGTTTCGACAGGAACACTGAAGCTTTCTTT. Encoded protein: CASSESGFDRNTEAFF.

The rearrangement uses TRBV28 and TRBJ2-2, with 7 bases matching TRBD2. J was trimmed by 2 bases and V by 6 bases; bases with no gene match: 3. Germline CDR1 MDHEN, CDR2 SYDVKM. CDR3 size: 14 residues. The CDR3 region has the DNA TGTGCCAGCAGGGGGGGGATAAACACCGGGGAGCTGTTTTTT. Protein: CASRGGINTGELFF.

This chain links TRBV19 with TRBJ2-2; D possibly corresponds to TRBD2 (7 bases). The CDR3 length is 16 residues. Germline CDR1 is LNHDA and CDR2 is SQIVND (reference sequence). Trimming cost V 5 bases and J 4 bases, with 17 bases left between them. The DNA for the CDR3 is TGTGCCAGTAGTTGGAGGCGGGGGCGGGCCACCGGGGAGCTGTTTTTT. Amino acids: CASSWRRGRATGELFF.

This rearrangement joins TRBV19 to TRBJ1-2; 9 bases fit TRBD1. The V segment lost 7 bases and the J segment 6 bases; nucleotides outside the gene matches: 6. The CDR3 consists of 13 residues. Germline V CDR1 and CDR2: LNHDA, SQIVND (reference sequence). DNA for the CDR3: TGTGCCAGTAACCTACAGGGGGCGGATGGCTACACCTTC. Translated, it gives CASNLQGADGYTF.